This T cell receptor beta chain was sequenced during a study of shared clonotypes between healthy human individuals. Looking at the study overall: Serving as donors were a couple of women and three men, whose ages spanned 18 to 49. Per donor, CD8 memory used one plate, CD8 naive used two, CD4 memory used three and CD4 naive used three.

CD4+ cells yielded CD45RA+ naive and CD45RA-negative memory subsets. The V end was cut by 3 bases, the J end by 1 base, with 5 bases between. The germline CDR1 and CDR2 sequences are SNHLY and FYNNEI. This CDR3 spans 13 amino acids. TCRdb's copy holds only in-frame clones and misses some; the assay was immunoSEQ multiplex PCR. The sample shows 2 million to 2.5 million clones, approximately 94% of them seen only once. In regard to this clone: Its antigen remains unidentified.

The study's findings and limits: Sorted-subset sequencing, rarefaction showed, was incomplete despite large depth.

V gene TRBV2 combines with J gene TRBJ2-3, with D unresolved. The specimen was naive CD4+ T cells sorted from blood. Subset here: CD45RA+ positively selected. This receptor was identified in a man between 18 and 35 years old in good health. Here the CDR3 reads CASSDQGTDTQYF. The CDR3 DNA follows: TGTGCCAGCAGTGATCAGGGCACAGATACGCAGTATTTT.